This entry describes one T cell receptor beta chain. Antigen unknown. The data originate from a study of T cell responses to AZD1222 COVID-19 vaccine. Study results and limitations: The study reported that nearly half of spike-specific TCRs target unmutated variant regions. The repertoires were collected only after the peak T cell response.

Clones were read by immunoSEQ multiplex PCR, and TCRdb kept only the in-frame ones, dropping some. Among about 140,000 clones, around 94% were seen once, and the ten largest hold 12%. Germline values: CDR1 MNHNY, CDR2 SVGAGI (reference sequence). Trimming cost V 0 bases and J 6 bases, with 5 bases left between them. The CDR3 covers 13 residues. This clonotype was sampled from an adult who had recovered from COVID-19. The rearrangement uses TRBV6-6 and TRBJ2-2; no clear D gene. The sequences come from peripheral blood, collected after recovery from COVID-19. CDR3 nucleotides: TGTGCCAGCAGTTACTCTAGCCCCGGGGAGCTGTTTTTT. It translates to CASSYSSPGELFF.